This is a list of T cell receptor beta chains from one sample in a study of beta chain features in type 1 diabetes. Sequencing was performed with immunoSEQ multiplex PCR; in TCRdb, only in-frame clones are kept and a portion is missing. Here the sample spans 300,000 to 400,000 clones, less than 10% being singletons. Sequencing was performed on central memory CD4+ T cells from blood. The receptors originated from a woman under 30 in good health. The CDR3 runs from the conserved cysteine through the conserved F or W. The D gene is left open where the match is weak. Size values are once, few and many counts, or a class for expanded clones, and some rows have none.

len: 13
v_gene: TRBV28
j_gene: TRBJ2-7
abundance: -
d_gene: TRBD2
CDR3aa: CASCLAGGREQYF
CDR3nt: TGTGCCAGCTGCCTAGCGGGAGGTCGCGAGCAGTACTTC

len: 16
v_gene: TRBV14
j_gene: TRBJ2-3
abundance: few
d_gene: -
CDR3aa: CASSQRSTSNTDTQYF
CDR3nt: TGTGCCAGCAGCCAAAGAAGTACTAGCAACACAGATACGCAGTATTTT

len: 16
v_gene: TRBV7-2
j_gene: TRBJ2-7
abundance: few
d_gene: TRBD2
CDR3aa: CASSLGPAGGEYEQYF
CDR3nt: TGTGCCAGCAGCTTAGGTCCGGCGGGAGGCGAGTACGAGCAGTACTTC

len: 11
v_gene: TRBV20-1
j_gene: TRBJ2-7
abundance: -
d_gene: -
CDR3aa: CSAPRRYEQYF
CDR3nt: TGCAGTGCTCCTAGGAGGTACGAGCAGTACTTC

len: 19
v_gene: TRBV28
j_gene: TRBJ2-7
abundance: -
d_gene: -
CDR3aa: CASSFSIIGPGQMTYEQYF
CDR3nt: TGTGCCAGCAGTTTTTCTATTATTGGCCCGGGACAAATGACCTACGAGCAGTACTTC

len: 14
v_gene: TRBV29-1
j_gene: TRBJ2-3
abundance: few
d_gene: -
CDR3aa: CSVESDGSTDTQYF
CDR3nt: TGCAGCGTTGAATCCGACGGTAGCACAGATACGCAGTATTTT

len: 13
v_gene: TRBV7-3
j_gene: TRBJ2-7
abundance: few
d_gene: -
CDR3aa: CASSLSAGYEQYF
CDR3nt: TGTGCCAGCAGCTTATCAGCAGGGTACGAGCAGTACTTC

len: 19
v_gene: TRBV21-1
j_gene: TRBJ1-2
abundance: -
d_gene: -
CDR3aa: CASSFRPRRSQGKGYGYTF
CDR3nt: TGTGCCAGCAGCTTCCGTCCGCGTCGGTCCCAGGGAAAGGGGTATGGCTACACCTTC

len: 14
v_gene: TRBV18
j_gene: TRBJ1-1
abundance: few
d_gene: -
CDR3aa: CASSPLLVNTEAFF
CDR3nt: TGTGCCAGCTCACCACTGCTGGTTAACACTGAAGCTTTCTTT

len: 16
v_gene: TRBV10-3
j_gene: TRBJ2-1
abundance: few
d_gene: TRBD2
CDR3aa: CAINKRGATSYNEQFF
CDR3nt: TGTGCCATCAATAAGCGGGGTGCCACCTCCTACAATGAGCAGTTCTTC

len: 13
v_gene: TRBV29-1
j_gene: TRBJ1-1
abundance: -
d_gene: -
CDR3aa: CSVEFAMNTEAFF
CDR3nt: TGCAGCGTTGAATTCGCGATGAACACTGAAGCTTTCTTT

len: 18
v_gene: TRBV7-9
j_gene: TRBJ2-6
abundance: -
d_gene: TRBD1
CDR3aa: CASSLGTGALSGANVLTF
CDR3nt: TGTGCCAGCAGCTTAGGGACAGGGGCCCTCTCTGGGGCCAACGTCCTGACTTTC

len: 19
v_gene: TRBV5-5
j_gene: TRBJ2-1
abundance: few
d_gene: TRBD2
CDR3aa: CASSLAGLAGGGSYNEQFF
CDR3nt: TGTGCCAGCAGCTTGGCGGGACTAGCGGGAGGTGGGTCCTACAATGAGCAGTTCTTC

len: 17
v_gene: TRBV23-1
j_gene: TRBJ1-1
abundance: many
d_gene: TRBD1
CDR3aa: CASSQWPAGQENTEAFF
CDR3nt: TGCGCCAGCAGTCAATGGCCCGCGGGACAGGAGAACACTGAAGCTTTCTTT

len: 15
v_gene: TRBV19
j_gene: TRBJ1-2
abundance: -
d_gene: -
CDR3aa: CASSIDGDGGHGYTF
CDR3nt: TGTGCCAGTAGTATAGACGGAGACGGGGGGCATGGCTACACCTTC

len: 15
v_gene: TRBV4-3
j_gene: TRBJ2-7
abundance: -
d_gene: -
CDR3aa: CASSQERFYDGEQYF
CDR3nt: TGCGCCAGCAGCCAAGAGCGGTTTTACGACGGAGAGCAGTACTTC

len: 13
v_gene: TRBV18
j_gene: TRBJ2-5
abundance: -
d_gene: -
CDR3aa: CASSILGGETQYF
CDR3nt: TGTGCCAGCTCAATACTAGGAGGGGAGACCCAGTACTTC

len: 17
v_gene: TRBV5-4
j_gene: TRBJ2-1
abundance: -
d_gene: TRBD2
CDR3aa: CASSLGGSGRFYNEQFF
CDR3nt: TGTGCCAGCAGCTTAGGGGGTAGCGGGAGGTTCTACAATGAGCAGTTCTTC

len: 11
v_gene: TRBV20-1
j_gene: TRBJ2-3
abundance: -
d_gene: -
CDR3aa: CSASQSDTQYF
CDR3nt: TGCAGTGCCAGCCAGTCCGATACGCAGTATTTT

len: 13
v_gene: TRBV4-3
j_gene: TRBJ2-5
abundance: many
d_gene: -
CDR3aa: CASSRAERETQYF
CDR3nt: TGCGCCAGCAGCCGCGCTGAGAGGGAGACCCAGTACTTC

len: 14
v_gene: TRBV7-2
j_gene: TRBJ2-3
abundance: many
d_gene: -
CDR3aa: CASSWDKSTDTQYF
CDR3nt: TGTGCCAGCAGCTGGGACAAGAGCACAGATACGCAGTATTTT

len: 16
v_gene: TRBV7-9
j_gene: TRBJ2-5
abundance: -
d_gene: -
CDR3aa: CASNPWGLAVQETQYF
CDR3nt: TGTGCCAGCAACCCCTGGGGGCTAGCGGTACAAGAGACCCAGTACTTC

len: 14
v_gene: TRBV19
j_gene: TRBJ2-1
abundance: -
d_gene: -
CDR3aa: CASSKTQGPNEQFF
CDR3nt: TGTGCCAGTAGTAAGACCCAGGGGCCCAATGAGCAGTTCTTC

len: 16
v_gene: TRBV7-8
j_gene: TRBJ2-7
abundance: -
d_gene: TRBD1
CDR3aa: CASSASPGTGGYEQYF
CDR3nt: TGTGCCAGCAGCGCCTCACCCGGGACAGGGGGCTACGAGCAGTACTTC

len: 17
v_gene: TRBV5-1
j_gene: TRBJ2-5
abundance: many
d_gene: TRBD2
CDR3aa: CASSFKPSGQIQETQYF
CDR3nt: TGCGCCAGCAGCTTCAAGCCTAGCGGGCAGATCCAAGAGACCCAGTACTTC

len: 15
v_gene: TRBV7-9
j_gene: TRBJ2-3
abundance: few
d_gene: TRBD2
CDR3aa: CASRGSGRAADTQYF
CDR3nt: TGTGCCAGCAGGGGAAGCGGGAGGGCGGCAGATACGCAGTATTTT